One T cell receptor beta chain is described in this entry. This record comes from a study of PD-L1 blockade in urothelial cancer. Study-wide context: At 3 weeks (second dose) and 6 weeks after starting treatment, blood was analyzed. There were a median of approximately 150,000 T cells in blood samples.

Each patient gave between 1 and 8 samples of peripheral blood mononuclear cells, which were collected pretreatment and during treatment. Germline V gene sequence: CDR1 MNHEY, CDR2 SVGAGI. The CDR3 has 15 amino acids. Trimming removed 2 bases from V and 2 bases from J, with 12 bases in between. Generated by immunoSEQ multiplex PCR, the TCRdb table keeps only in-frame clones and is missing some. The sample lists around 35,000 clones, 82% occurring once. The input for sequencing was PBMCs, taken around atezolizumab (anti-PD-L1) treatment. This chain uses TRBV6-5 with TRBJ2-5; TRBD2 is a possible D gene (5 bases). This TCR was sampled from a man aged 60-69 years with urothelial cancer. This chain's CDR3 is CASSYDGVLQETQYF. Here the CDR3 DNA reads TGTGCCAGCAGTTACGACGGGGTACTACAAGAGACCCAGTACTTC.